Below, 2 T cell receptor beta chains from the same sample are listed, as sequenced in a study of T cells in Graves' hyperthyroidism and ophthalmopathy. What was amplified from RNA transcripts were TCR beta CDR3 regions. HTBI primers were employed in a first-round RT-PCR of the TCR CDR3. MiXCR was run by TCRdb on the multiplex PCR reads, yielding one entry per CDR3 protein. The top ten clones hold around a sixth of a sample with 400,000 to 550,000 distinct CDR3 sequences, 13% to 15% of them seen once. The sequenced sample was blood. These receptors originate from a woman under 30 with Graves' hyperthyroidism.

The sample holds many counts of this clonotype. The chain is built from TRBV11-2 and TRBJ2-5; 14 bases agree with TRBD2. The V gene end was trimmed by 2 bases and the J gene end by 7 bases; junction bases not matched to a gene: 6. Germline V gene data show CDR1 as SGHAT and CDR2 as FQNNGV. The CDR3 is made up of 16 amino acids. CDR3 in DNA: TGTGCCAGCAGCTTAACGGGACTAGCGGGAGTGGCGACCCAGTACTTC. The encoded protein is CASSLTGLAGVATQYF.

The chain carries TRBV27 and TRBJ2-1; possible D gene TRBD1, 5 bases. The CDR3 is 17 residues long. V lost 5 bases to trimming and J lost 1 base, with 18 bases between them. Germline V gene lookup returns CDR1 MNHEY and CDR2 SMNVEV (reference sequence). This CDR3 reads CASSQRASRESYNEQFF. In DNA form, the CDR3 reads TGTGCCAGCAGTCAAAGGGCCTCCAGGGAATCCTACAATGAGCAGTTCTTC.